The 23 T cell receptor beta chains given below trace back to one sample, sequenced in a study of blood T cell repertoires in COVID-19. Assay used: immunoSEQ multiplex PCR; TCRdb lists only in-frame clones, some missing. The data show about 36,000 clones, approximately 75% seen once. The sequenced sample was peripheral blood. The receptors were gathered from a human donor in a cohort sampled during active or convalescent COVID-19. The donor label of this sample is uncertain.

The rearrangement uses TRBV7-2 and TRBJ2-5; 7 bases fit TRBD2. The length of the CDR3 is 14 residues. CDR1 and CDR2 from the germline V gene are SGHTA and FQGNSA. Germline trimming cut 6 bases from V and 2 bases from J; bases unmatched to any gene: 6. The CDR3 here is CASSKAGRQETQYF. The DNA of the CDR3 is TGTGCCAGCAGTAAAGCGGGACGGCAAGAGACCCAGTACTTC.

The rearrangement joins TRBV6-5 to TRBJ2-1, with D hard to call. V lost 6 bases to trimming and J lost 7 bases, with 13 bases between them. The germline CDR1 and CDR2 sequences are MNHEY and SVGAGI. The CDR3 has 13 residues. DNA of the CDR3: TGTGCCAGCAGCCCCCCCAGGCAGAATGAGCAGTTCTTC. Translating it yields CASSPPRQNEQFF.

The chain combines TRBV9 with TRBJ2-1, with 9 bases fitting TRBD2. Germline lookup yields CDR1 SGDLS and CDR2 YYNGEE. The length of the CDR3 is 14 residues. After removal of 7 bases from V and 4 bases from J, the junction contained 6 bases not matched to a gene. The CDR3 DNA is TGTGCCAGCGGAAGACTAGCGGAGTACAATGAGCAGTTCTTC. Translation gives CASGRLAEYNEQFF.

About this clone: Within the sample, other DNA sequences also encode this same CDR3. In DNA form, the CDR3 reads TGTGCCAGCAGCTTAGCGGGGAGCTACGAGCAGTACTTC. As protein: CASSLAGSYEQYF. V and J are TRBV7-6 and TRBJ2-7; D might be TRBD2 (5 bases). The CDR3 runs to 13 residues. The V gene lost 0 bases and the J gene lost 3 bases, with 6 bases spanning the gap. In germline, CDR1 is SGHVS, CDR2 FNYEAQ. Drawing the rest from reference TRBV7-6 and TRBJ2-7, the complete variable domain is GAGVSQSPRYKVTKRGQDVALRCDPISGHVSLYWYRQALGQGPEFLTYFNYEAQQDKSGLPNDRFSAERPEGSISTLTIQRTEQRDSAMYRCASSLAGSYEQYFGPGTRLTVT.

This chain joins TRBV9 and TRBJ1-3, with D perhaps TRBD1 (5 bases). The CDR3 covers 13 residues. V shed 2 bases and J shed 6 bases, with 9 bases lying between them. CDR1 is SGDLS and CDR2 is YYNGEE in the germline V gene. CDR3 region: CASSVGHENTIYF. Here the CDR3 DNA reads TGTGCCAGCAGCGTCGGACATGAAAACACCATATATTTT.

This rearrangement joins TRBV7-3 to TRBJ2-6; 10 positions agree with TRBD1. The ends lost 1 base at V and 0 bases at J; junction bases unmatched: 6. The CDR3 loop spans 19 amino acids. Germline loops: CDR1 SGHTA, CDR2 FQGTGA. For the CDR3, the DNA is TGTGCCAGCAGCTTAATAGGACAGGGGGTTAGCTCTGGGGCCAACGTCCTGACTTTC. Protein sequence: CASSLIGQGVSSGANVLTF. The whole variable domain, remainder taken from reference TRBV7-3 and TRBJ2-6, is GAGVSQTPSNKVTEKGKYVELRCDPISGHTALYWYRQSLGQGPEFLIYFQGTGAADDSGLPNDRFFAVRPEGSVSTLKIQRTERGDSAVYLCASSLIGQGVSSGANVLTFGAGSRLTVL.

J is TRBJ1-1 and V is TRBV18; 7 bases fit TRBD1. The V segment lost 1 base and the J segment 5 bases; nucleotides outside the gene matches: 4. From germline, CDR1 is KGHSH and CDR2 LQKENI. The CDR3 contains 14 residues. The CDR3 bases are TGTGCCAGCTCACCACGGGGACAGTGGACTGAAGCTTTCTTT. Protein sequence: CASSPRGQWTEAFF.

The chain recombines TRBV5-4 with TRBJ1-4; 10 bases align to TRBD1. From germline, CDR1 is SGHNT and CDR2 YYREEE (reference sequence). The CDR3 contains 15 residues. V gave up 4 bases and J gave up 5 bases; unmatched junction bases: 5. CDR3 amino acids: CASSLPGQGNEKLFF. CDR3 nucleotides: TGTGCCAGCAGCCTCCCGGGACAGGGGAATGAAAAACTGTTTTTT.

The chain couples TRBV29-1 to TRBJ2-6; no firm D call. The CDR3 runs 14 residues. The V gene's germline CDR1 is SQVTM and CDR2 ANQGSEA. The V end lost 8 bases, the J end lost 2 bases, and 13 bases lay between the germline ends. The CDR3 here is CSTRLLAGANVLTF. CDR3 DNA: TGCAGCACCAGACTTCTAGCTGGGGCCAACGTCCTGACTTTC.

The gene calls are TRBV11-3 and TRBJ1-6; 7 bases match TRBD1. Germline lookup yields CDR1 SGHNT and CDR2 YENEEA. The CDR3 runs to 14 residues. The junction had 4 bases not matched to a gene; V was cut back by 1 base and J by 10 bases. CDR3 residues: CASSLGQGGSPLHF. CDR3 sequence (DNA): TGTGCCAGCAGCTTAGGACAGGGTGGATCACCCCTCCACTTT.

The chain carries TRBV30 and TRBJ2-3; TRBD1 is a possible D gene (5 bases). The CDR3 has 11 residues. CDR1 and CDR2 from the germline V gene are GTSNPN and SVGIG (reference sequence). Trimming cost V 5 bases and J 6 bases, with 9 bases left between them. CDR3 DNA sequence: TGTGCCTGGGCAAGGGGTGATACGCAGTATTTT. Encoded protein: CAWARGDTQYF.

This clone was detected only a few times. CDR3 protein: CASSQGQESNQPQHF. Written as DNA, the CDR3 is TGTGCCAGCAGCCAAGGACAGGAGAGCAATCAGCCCCAGCATTTT. V is TRBV16 and J is TRBJ1-5; TRBD1 aligns across 7 bases. Trimming at V came to 2 bases and at J to 1 base, leaving 2 bases not matched to a gene. The CDR3 is made up of 15 amino acids. CDR1 is KGHSY and CDR2 is FQNENV in the germline V gene.

The table lists this clone with a few counts. In DNA, the CDR3 is TGTGCCAGCAGCAGACAGGGGGATCAGCCCCAGCATTTT. Translated: CASSRQGDQPQHF. The chain has TRBV9 and TRBJ1-5; 9 nucleotides agree with TRBD1. V shed 4 bases, J shed 5 bases, and the junction held 1 base outside the gene matches. The CDR3 spans 13 residues. CDR1 and CDR2 from the germline V gene are SGDLS and YYNGEE.

The table lists this clone with a few counts. This chain uses TRBV7-9 with TRBJ2-3, with 8 nucleotides matching TRBD2. The length of the CDR3 is 17 residues. V shed 1 base, J shed 3 bases, and the junction held 9 bases outside the gene matches. From germline, CDR1 is SEHNR and CDR2 FQNEAQ (reference sequence). Here the CDR3 DNA reads TGTGCCAGCAGCTTAGGTTCAGCGGGAGCCCGGACAGATACGCAGTATTTT. Its protein product is CASSLGSAGARTDTQYF.

This chain uses TRBV7-8 with TRBJ1-2; 9 bases match TRBD1. J was trimmed by 2 bases and V by 4 bases; bases with no gene match: 5. The CDR3 covers 15 residues. Germline CDR1 reads SGHVS; CDR2 reads FQNEAQ. The CDR3, as DNA: TGTGCCAGCAGCTCGGGGACAGGGCAAAACTATGGCTACACCTTC. Its translation is CASSSGTGQNYGYTF. Combining the CDR3 with reference TRBV7-8 and TRBJ1-2 gives the whole variable domain GAGVSQSPRYKVAKRGQDVALRCDPISGHVSLFWYQQALGQGPEFLTYFQNEAQLDKSGLPSDRFFAERPEGSVSTLKIQRTQQEDSAVYLCASSSGTGQNYGYTFGSGTRLTVV.

This chain links TRBV27 with TRBJ2-1, with 11 bases aligning to TRBD2. The CDR3 contains 17 residues. V dropped 3 bases and J dropped 5; count of bases not matched to a gene: 9. Germline CDR1 MNHEY, CDR2 SMNVEV (reference sequence). DNA of the CDR3: TGTGCCAGCAGTTTTAATCTAGCGGGAGGAGCGAACAATGAGCAGTTCTTC. As protein: CASSFNLAGGANNEQFF.

The chain links TRBV7-9 to TRBJ1-1; D possibly corresponds to TRBD1 (5 bases). The germline gives CDR1 SEHNR, CDR2 FQNEAQ (reference sequence). The CDR3 spans 13 residues. Trimming removed 3 bases at V and 5 bases at J, with 10 bases between. The CDR3 region is CASSFVQGTEAFF. As DNA, the CDR3 is TGTGCCAGCAGCTTTGTTCAGGGAACTGAAGCTTTCTTT.

This clone has only a few counts. The chain employs TRBV7-2 and TRBJ1-6; a weak D match, TRBD1 (6 bases). This CDR3 contains 14 residues. Deletions cut 6 bases from V and 9 bases from J, with 15 bases between. Per germline, CDR1 SGHTA and CDR2 FQGNSA. The CDR3 nucleotides are TGTGCCAGCAGTTTACAGGGTAGTGGTTCACCCCTCCACTTT. Protein: CASSLQGSGSPLHF.

This chain connects TRBV11-2 to TRBJ2-5, with 13 bases identical to TRBD2. J gave up 1 base and V 5 bases, and 4 bases lay outside the gene matches. The germline V gene encodes CDR1 SGHAT and CDR2 FQNNGV. The CDR3 totals 16 residues. The CDR3 is CASSPGLAGAQETQYF. Here the CDR3 DNA reads TGTGCCAGCAGCCCCGGACTAGCGGGAGCCCAAGAGACCCAGTACTTC.

A few counts support this clone. V and J are TRBV30 and TRBJ2-3; the match to TRBD2 covers 9 bases. From germline, CDR1 is GTSNPN and CDR2 SVGIG (reference sequence). Trimming at V came to 2 bases and at J to 5 bases, leaving 11 bases not matched to a gene. The CDR3 extends over 16 amino acids. The CDR3 sequence is CAWSLLGAGGQDTQYF. The DNA for the CDR3 is TGTGCCTGGAGTCTACTTGGGGCGGGAGGGCAAGATACGCAGTATTTT.

The rearrangement joins TRBV3-1 (or the pseudogene TRBV3-2) to TRBJ2-1, with 13 bases identical to TRBD2. Trimming cost V 6 bases and J 7 bases; bases outside gene matches: 6. CDR3 size: 15 residues. Germline CDR1 LGHDT, CDR2 YNNKEL (reference sequence). The CDR3 here is CASRRTSGSRNEQFF. In nucleotides, the CDR3 is TGTGCCAGCAGACGGACTAGCGGGAGTCGGAATGAGCAGTTCTTC.

The chain uses TRBV29-1 and TRBJ1-1; 8 positions match TRBD1. Germline loops: CDR1 SQVTM, CDR2 ANQGSEA. V lost 4 bases to trimming and J lost 5 bases; unmatched junction nucleotides: 3. The length of the CDR3 is 12 residues. The CDR3 coding sequence is TGCAGCGTTGCTGACAGGGGTACTGAAGCTTTCTTT. It specifies CSVADRGTEAFF. The full variable domain, rest sourced from reference TRBV29-1 and TRBJ1-1, is SAVISQKPSRDICQRGTSLTIQCQVDSQVTMMFWYRQQPGQSLTLIATANQGSEATYESGFVIDKFPISRPNLTFSTLTVSNMSPEDSSIYLCSVADRGTEAFFGQGTRLTVV.

This clone was seen a handful of times. The chain links TRBV6-5 to TRBJ2-2; D gene uncertain. CDR1 and CDR2 (germline): MNHEY, SVGAGI. The CDR3 runs to 14 residues. Trimming cost V 0 bases and J 5 bases, with 7 bases left between them. The CDR3 sequence is CASSYSAATGELFF. The CDR3 DNA is TGTGCCAGCAGTTACTCGGCGGCGACCGGGGAGCTGTTTTTT.